Listed here are 29 T cell receptor beta chains from one sample, sequenced in a study of cytomegalovirus exposure and HLA in healthy donors. Profiling relied on immunoSEQ multiplex PCR, and the TCRdb table lists in-frame clones only, not all of them. The data contain 150,000 to 200,000 clones, just under 90% of them singletons. Sequenced sample: PBMCs. These TCRs come from a man between 18 and 35 years old in good health and CMV-seropositive.

The rearrangement joins TRBV5-1 to TRBJ2-1; 7 bases are a match to TRBD2. The germline V gene has CDR1 SGHRS and CDR2 YFSETQ. The CDR3 consists of 16 residues. V was clipped by 0 bases and J by 7 bases; unmatched bases: 10. CDR3 bases: TGCGCCAGCAGCTTGGACGGCGGGAGCGGGTTGAATGAGCAGTTCTTC. Protein: CASSLDGGSGLNEQFF.

This clone was picked up one time. The chain has TRBV19 and TRBJ2-7; possibly TRBD1 for D (7 bases). Germline loops: CDR1 LNHDA, CDR2 SQIVND (reference sequence). V lost 3 bases and J lost 5, with 14 bases in between. The CDR3 is made up of 14 amino acids. In DNA, the CDR3 is TGTGCCAGTAGTATCCAGGGGGGTGTCGACGAGCAGTACTTC. This encodes CASSIQGGVDEQYF.

This clone turned up a few times. This chain links TRBV29-1 with TRBJ1-2; 7 bases align to TRBD1. V lost 4 bases, J lost 4 bases, and 3 bases stayed unmatched. Germline CDR1 is SQVTM and CDR2 is ANQGSEA. The CDR3 is 12 residues long. The CDR3 loop is CSVAGTAYGYTF. The CDR3 DNA follows: TGCAGCGTTGCGGGGACAGCCTATGGCTACACCTTC.

The chain links TRBV29-1 to TRBJ1-1; TRBD1 might be the D (5 bases). The CDR3 contains 14 residues. Trimming removed 6 bases at V and 6 bases at J, with 20 bases between. Germline loops: CDR1 SQVTM, CDR2 ANQGSEA. The CDR3 bases are TGCAGCGTCGGCGGGGTGGGACCGGCGGCTGAAGCTTTCTTT. This encodes CSVGGVGPAAEAFF. The full variable domain, with the rest looked up from reference TRBV29-1 and TRBJ1-1, is SAVISQKPSRDICQRGTSLTIQCQVDSQVTMMFWYRQQPGQSLTLIATANQGSEATYESGFVIDKFPISRPNLTFSTLTVSNMSPEDSSIYLCSVGGVGPAAEAFFGQGTRLTVV.

V and J are TRBV18 and TRBJ2-1; 10 bases fit TRBD2. The V gene's germline CDR1 is KGHSH and CDR2 LQKENI. This CDR3 is built from 16 residues. Unmatched junction bases numbered 6, after V lost 0 bases and J lost 7 bases. The CDR3 loop is CASSPPLAGVWNEQFF. In DNA form, the CDR3 reads TGTGCCAGCTCACCACCCCTAGCGGGGGTCTGGAATGAGCAGTTCTTC.

The V call is TRBV10-2, the J call TRBJ2-1; 13 nucleotides line up with TRBD2. Germline CDR1 is WSHSY and CDR2 is SAAADI. The CDR3 has 19 amino acids. Losses at the gene ends were 4 bases for V and 0 bases for J; bases not matched to a gene: 9. The CDR3 protein is CASSGGTSGTGSSYNEQFF. CDR3 sequence (DNA): TGCGCCAGCAGTGGCGGGACTAGCGGGACTGGGAGCTCCTACAATGAGCAGTTCTTC.

The chain employs TRBV19 and TRBJ2-3, with a possible D match to TRBD2 (9 bases). The CDR3 runs 14 residues. Germline CDR1 LNHDA, CDR2 SQIVND (reference sequence). V was clipped by 7 bases and J by 6 bases, with 17 bases between them. Here the CDR3 reads CASTLAGQADTQYF. The CDR3 DNA reads TGTGCCAGTACCCTAGCGGGACAGGCTGATACGCAGTATTTT.

The chain joins TRBV29-1 to TRBJ2-2; 10 nucleotides match TRBD2. V gave up 7 bases and J gave up 4 bases; unmatched junction bases: 9. The CDR3 has 15 amino acids. The germline V gene has CDR1 SQVTM and CDR2 ANQGSEA. In nucleotides, the CDR3 is TGCAGCGCCATTACTAGCGGGAATCCCACCGGGGAGCTGTTTTTT. It is translated as CSAITSGNPTGELFF.

The chain couples TRBV5-1 to TRBJ1-1; 11 bases line up with TRBD1. CDR3 length: 16 amino acids. V trimming: 2 bases; J trimming: 3 bases; junction bases outside the gene matches: 6. Germline lookup yields CDR1 SGHRS and CDR2 YFSETQ. The CDR3 loop is CASSFQGTGGDTEAFF. The CDR3 DNA is TGCGCCAGCAGCTTTCAAGGGACAGGGGGAGACACTGAAGCTTTCTTT.

This rearrangement joins TRBV18 to TRBJ1-5; D may be TRBD1 (5 bases). CDR3 length: 13 residues. With 10 bases removed from V and 4 bases from J, the gap between germline ends came to 14 bases. Germline CDR1 reads KGHSH; CDR2 reads LQKENI. DNA of the CDR3: TGTGCCACCGCGGACATTCGGAATCAGCCCCAGCATTTT. It is translated as CATADIRNQPQHF.

This chain joins TRBV7-8 and TRBJ2-1, with 14 bases identical to TRBD2. The trim removed 5 bases at V and 0 bases at J, leaving 3 bases unmatched. The CDR3 spans 17 residues. Germline-derived CDR1 and CDR2 are SGHVS and FQNEAQ. The CDR3 coding sequence is TGTGCCAGCAGCAGACTAGCGGGAGGGAACTCCTACAATGAGCAGTTCTTC. It translates to CASSRLAGGNSYNEQFF.

This chain links TRBV7-9 with TRBJ1-1; D ambiguous. V was clipped by 5 bases and J by 1 base, with 8 bases between them. Per germline, CDR1 SEHNR and CDR2 FQNEAQ (reference sequence). The CDR3 consists of 13 residues. The CDR3 region is CASSLAGNTEAFF. CDR3 in DNA: TGTGCCAGCAGCCTCGCGGGGAACACTGAAGCTTTCTTT.

V usage is TRBV4-1 and J usage is TRBJ2-4; 10 nucleotides agree with TRBD2. There are 17 residues in the CDR3. CDR1 and CDR2 from the germline V gene are MGHRA and YSYEKL. Unmatched junction bases numbered 7, after V lost 3 bases and J lost 2 bases. CDR3 residues: CASSHVSGRDSKNIQYF. The CDR3 nucleotides are TGCGCCAGCAGCCACGTGAGCGGGAGGGATTCCAAAAACATTCAGTACTTC.

V gene TRBV6-4 combines with J gene TRBJ1-5; 10 positions agree with TRBD1. Germline V gene data show CDR1 as MRHNA and CDR2 as SNTAGT. This CDR3 comprises 13 residues. V was clipped by 8 bases and J by 2 bases; unmatched bases: 0. CDR3 sequence: CASGTGGNQPQHF. In DNA, the CDR3 is TGTGCCAGCGGGACAGGGGGCAATCAGCCCCAGCATTTT.

V usage is TRBV19 and J usage is TRBJ2-1, with D possibly being TRBD2 (6 bases). Germline loops: CDR1 LNHDA, CDR2 SQIVND (reference sequence). CDR3 length equals 14 residues. V lost 6 bases, J lost 3 bases, and 12 bases lay in between. The CDR3 nucleotides are TGTGCCAGTAGGCGGGAAGGAATCTACAATGAGCAGTTCTTC. Its protein product is CASRREGIYNEQFF.

The V gene is TRBV28, the J gene TRBJ2-5; 7 bases are a match to TRBD2. CDR1 MDHEN and CDR2 SYDVKM come from the germline V gene. The CDR3 spans 14 residues. J gave up 1 base and V 7 bases, and 6 bases lay outside the gene matches. CDR3: CASKSGTIQETQYF. The CDR3 nucleotides read TGTGCCAGCAAGAGCGGGACGATCCAAGAGACCCAGTACTTC. Variable domain in full (rest from reference TRBV28 and TRBJ2-5): DVKVTQSSRYLVKRTGEKVFLECVQDMDHENMFWYRQDPGLGLRLIYFSYDVKMKEKGDIPEGYSVSREKKERFSLILESASTNQTSMYLCASKSGTIQETQYFGPGTRLLVL.

The V gene is TRBV5-1, the J gene TRBJ1-2; D is unclear. The CDR3 has 15 residues. Germline CDR1 is SGHRS and CDR2 is YFSETQ. V lost 0 bases and J 0 bases, leaving 9 bases between the germline ends. CDR3 amino acids: CASSLAGGPNYGYTF. The CDR3 DNA is TGCGCCAGCAGCTTGGCGGGTGGTCCTAACTATGGCTACACCTTC. The full variable domain, completed using reference TRBV5-1 and TRBJ1-2, is KAGVTQTPRYLIKTRGQQVTLSCSPISGHRSVSWYQQTPGQGLQFLFEYFSETQRNKGNFPGRFSGRQFSNSRSEMNVSTLELGDSALYLCASSLAGGPNYGYTFGSGTRLTVV.

This chain uses TRBV7-3 with TRBJ1-2; TRBD1 might be the D (5 bases). From germline, CDR1 is SGHTA and CDR2 FQGTGA. The V gene lost 5 bases and the J gene lost 8 bases, with 24 bases spanning the gap. This CDR3 is built from 16 residues. The CDR3 DNA follows: TGTGCCAGCAGCCCAAACGTGGTGGCAGGGCCTTCCGGCTACACCTTC. Translation: CASSPNVVAGPSGYTF.

The gene calls are TRBV5-6 and TRBJ1-2; 8 bases align to TRBD1. V trimming: 4 bases; J trimming: 5 bases; junction bases outside the gene matches: 7. Germline CDR1 reads SGHDT; CDR2 reads YYEEEE. The CDR3 totals 14 residues. The DNA of the CDR3 is TGTGCCAGCAGCCAGGACAGGGTATGGTATGGCTACACCTTC. This sequence encodes CASSQDRVWYGYTF.

The chain carries TRBV19 and TRBJ2-3; 11 bases map to TRBD2. The CDR3 covers 13 residues. After removal of 6 bases from V and 5 bases from J, the junction contained 1 base not matched to a gene. Germline CDR1 is LNHDA and CDR2 is SQIVND (reference sequence). The CDR3 DNA follows: TGTGCCAGTAGACTAGCGGGAGAAGATACGCAGTATTTT. Its translation: CASRLAGEDTQYF.

This chain joins TRBV20-1 and TRBJ1-2, with no clear D. V lost 2 bases, J lost 8 bases, and 9 bases lay in between. The CDR3 has 11 amino acids. Germline-derived CDR1 and CDR2 are DFQATT and SNEGSKA (reference sequence). CDR3 sequence: CSARMEGGYTF. The CDR3, as DNA: TGCAGTGCTAGAATGGAGGGCGGCTACACCTTC.

The V call is TRBV5-4, the J call TRBJ2-7; 12 nucleotides align to TRBD2. CDR3 size: 15 residues. Germline V gene sequence: CDR1 SGHNT, CDR2 YYREEE (reference sequence). J was trimmed by 4 bases and V by 0 bases; bases with no gene match: 2. The chain's CDR3 is CASSLELAGGYEQYF. CDR3 nucleotide sequence: TGTGCCAGCAGCTTGGAACTAGCGGGAGGATACGAGCAGTACTTC.

The rearrangement joins TRBV2 to TRBJ2-2; 10 positions agree with TRBD1. J lost 6 bases, V lost 5 bases, and 6 bases had no gene match. CDR1 and CDR2 from the germline V gene are SNHLY and FYNNEI. The CDR3 extends over 15 amino acids. The CDR3 region is CASSTDRGAAGELFF. In nucleotides, the CDR3 is TGTGCCAGCAGTACGGACAGGGGGGCCGCCGGGGAGCTGTTTTTT.

J is TRBJ2-3 and V is TRBV11-2; D is unresolved. The CDR3 extends over 14 amino acids. Germline loops: CDR1 SGHAT, CDR2 FQNNGV. V lost 2 bases, J lost 1 base, and 7 bases lay in between. For the CDR3, the DNA is TGTGCCAGCAGCTTACCACTCCGCACAGATACGCAGTATTTT. Its translation is CASSLPLRTDTQYF.

This chain connects TRBV12-5 to TRBJ1-5; TRBD1 is a possible D gene (6 bases). The CDR3 runs to 12 residues. The V end lost 8 bases, the J end lost 3 bases, and 8 bases lay between the germline ends. The germline V gene has CDR1 LGHNT and CDR2 FRNRAP. The CDR3 reads CASYRANQPQHF. The CDR3, as DNA: TGTGCTAGTTACAGGGCCAATCAGCCCCAGCATTTT.

The V and J genes are TRBV6-5 and TRBJ1-2; D is unresolved. CDR1 and CDR2 from the germline V gene are MNHEY and SVGAGI. This CDR3 has 13 residues. V was shortened by 7 bases and J by 4 bases, with 13 bases between the two germline ends. The CDR3 DNA reads as TGTGCCAGCACTGGCGGAACTATCTATGGCTACACCTTC. It is translated as CASTGGTIYGYTF.

The V call is TRBV5-6, the J call TRBJ2-7; the D is unclear. CDR1 SGHDT and CDR2 YYEEEE come from the germline V gene. Trimming shortened V by 2 bases and J by 2 bases, and 5 bases separated the two germline ends. The CDR3 is made up of 12 amino acids. The CDR3 DNA is TGTGCCAGCAGCTTCCGGGCCTACGAGCAGTACTTC. This sequence encodes CASSFRAYEQYF.

The genes are TRBV9 and TRBJ2-1; 9 bases are a match to TRBD2. J lost 4 bases, V lost 1 base, and 3 bases had no gene match. This CDR3 spans 15 amino acids. The V gene's germline CDR1 is SGDLS and CDR2 YYNGEE. CDR3 coding DNA: TGTGCCAGCAGCGTATTAGCGGGAGTTTACAATGAGCAGTTCTTC. It translates to CASSVLAGVYNEQFF. The whole variable domain, remainder taken from reference TRBV9 and TRBJ2-1, is DSGVTQTPKHLITATGQRVTLRCSPRSGDLSVYWYQQSLDQGLQFLIQYYNGEERAKGNILERFSAQQFPDLHSELNLSSLELGDSALYFCASSVLAGVYNEQFFGPGTRLTVL.

This clone has a single count. This chain links TRBV6-5 with TRBJ2-5; TRBD2 agrees at 8 bases. CDR1 is MNHEY and CDR2 is SVGAGI in the germline V gene. The ends lost 2 bases at V and 4 bases at J; junction bases unmatched: 6. CDR3 length: 15 amino acids. DNA for the CDR3: TGTGCCAGCAGTTACGAAGCGGGGGCAGGAGAGACCCAGTACTTC. As protein: CASSYEAGAGETQYF.